A single sample is the source of the 4 T cell receptor beta chains below, sequenced in a study of T-cell memory formation after mild COVID-19. One entry per CDR3 protein results from TCRdb running MiXCR on the 5' RACE reads. The profile shows around 99,000 distinct CDR3 sequences, approximately 15% of them singletons. Sequencing input: PBMCs or a T cell subset sorted from them (not recorded which). The source of these receptors is a man younger than 35 who had mild COVID-19 (a few samples of this study predate the infection). Cell type and time point are not known.

This clonotype showed up just a few times. The chain recombines TRBV19 with TRBJ2-5; 9 nucleotides agree with TRBD1. CDR3 length equals 16 residues. J was trimmed by 5 bases and V by 2 bases; bases with no gene match: 9. The germline V gene encodes CDR1 LNHDA and CDR2 SQIVND (reference sequence). The CDR3 DNA sequence: TGTGCCAGTAGTATAACCGCAGGACAGGGGTCGGAGACCCAGTACTTC. This gives the protein CASSITAGQGSETQYF. Supplemented by reference TRBV19 and TRBJ2-5, the full variable domain reads DGGITQSPKYLFRKEGQNVTLSCEQNLNHDAMYWYRQDPGQGLRLIYYSQIVNDFQKGDIAEGYSVSREKKESFPLTVTSAQKNPTAFYLCASSITAGQGSETQYFGPGTRLLVL.

The chain has TRBV15 and TRBJ1-5; D call uncertain. With 0 bases removed from V and 7 bases from J, the gap between germline ends came to 7 bases. This CDR3 contains 13 residues. Germline CDR1 and CDR2: LNHNV and YYDKDF (reference sequence). The CDR3 DNA reads as TGTGCCACCAGCAGAGATATCCAGCAGCCCCAGCATTTT. Encoded protein: CATSRDIQQPQHF.

The chain combines TRBV29-1 with TRBJ1-2; 7 bases fit TRBD1. The germline gives CDR1 SQVTM, CDR2 ANQGSEA. V lost 7 bases to trimming and J lost 8 bases; unmatched junction nucleotides: 10. This CDR3 is 12 amino acids long. The CDR3 is CSGGDSAEGYTF. DNA for the CDR3: TGCAGCGGGGGGGACAGCGCTGAGGGCTACACCTTC.

The chain combines TRBV7-4 with TRBJ1-4; D is uncertain. CDR3 length: 14 amino acids. CDR1 and CDR2 from the germline V gene are SGHVT and SQSDAQ. The germline V and J ends were trimmed by 6 bases and 10 bases, with 18 bases remaining between them. The CDR3, as DNA: TGTGCCAGCAGACATTTCCCATGGCGTGGAAAACTGTTTTTT. This sequence encodes CASRHFPWRGKLFF.